The 18 T cell receptor beta chains presented below share a single source sample, sequenced in a study of technical replicates of blood from a handful of donors. Method: immunoSEQ multiplex PCR; TCRdb's copy keeps in-frame clones and lacks some. Found here are 75,000 to 95,000 clones, over 80% of them singletons; the top ten hold approximately 0.27%. The material sequenced was T cells isolated from PBMCs. These receptors all stem from a human donor in good health.

The V gene is TRBV27, the J gene TRBJ2-5; 7 nucleotides align to TRBD1. The germline V gene has CDR1 MNHEY and CDR2 SMNVEV (reference sequence). This CDR3 contains 13 residues. The J segment lost 4 bases and the V segment lost 4 bases, leaving 3 bases of the junction unmatched. CDR3 residues: CASSYTGAETQYF. Written as DNA, the CDR3 is TGTGCCAGCAGTTATACAGGGGCAGAGACCCAGTACTTC.

The chain employs TRBV6-1 and TRBJ1-4, with TRBD1 as a possible D gene (6 bases). This CDR3 has 15 amino acids. Germline V gene data show CDR1 as MNHNS and CDR2 as SASEGT. V was shortened by 4 bases and J by 8 bases, with 17 bases between the two germline ends. Here the CDR3 reads CASSGKGRGEEKLFF. For the CDR3, the DNA is TGTGCCAGCAGTGGAAAGGGCAGGGGTGAAGAAAAACTGTTTTTT.

The V and J genes are TRBV11-3 and TRBJ1-1; a weak D match, TRBD1 (6 bases). CDR3 length equals 13 residues. Deletions cut 6 bases from V and 4 bases from J, with 12 bases between. Germline-derived CDR1 and CDR2 are SGHNT and YENEEA. Written as DNA, the CDR3 is TGTGCCAGCAGTATAAGGGGGGGCACTGAAGCTTTCTTT. This gives the protein CASSIRGGTEAFF.

V usage is TRBV30 and J usage is TRBJ2-7; D is unclear. This CDR3 is built from 11 residues. Between the trimmed V and J ends, which lost 6 bases and 3 bases, there was a span of 9 bases. The V gene's germline CDR1 is GTSNPN and CDR2 SVGIG (reference sequence). CDR3 residues: CACKSLYEQYF. The CDR3 nucleotides read TGTGCCTGTAAATCACTCTACGAGCAGTACTTC.

The chain has TRBV6-1 and TRBJ2-2, with TRBD2 as a possible D gene (5 bases). The CDR3 length is 13 residues. Germline assignment: CDR1 MNHNS and CDR2 SASEGT. Between the trimmed V and J ends, which lost 1 base and 7 bases, there was a span of 7 bases. The CDR3 reads CASSEVGIGELFF. Written as DNA, the CDR3 is TGTGCCAGCAGTGAAGTCGGGATCGGGGAGCTGTTTTTT.

V gene TRBV5-6 combines with J gene TRBJ2-7, with TRBD1 matching over 8 bases. With V trimmed by 0 bases and J by 3 bases, 8 bases remained unmatched. This CDR3 has 16 amino acids. CDR1 and CDR2 (germline): SGHDT, YYEEEE. CDR3 protein: CASSLGFGQGFYEQYF. In DNA, the CDR3 is TGTGCCAGCAGCTTGGGTTTTGGACAGGGTTTCTACGAGCAGTACTTC.

The J gene is TRBJ1-5, the V gene TRBV28; no clear D. Germline CDR1 reads MDHEN; CDR2 reads SYDVKM. The CDR3 has 11 amino acids. Trimming cost V 8 bases and J 9 bases, with 11 bases left between them. CDR3 sequence reads: CASGEGMPQHF. CDR3 sequence (DNA): TGTGCCAGCGGCGAGGGTATGCCCCAGCATTTT. Full variable domain (remainder filled in from reference TRBV28 and TRBJ1-5): DVKVTQSSRYLVKRTGEKVFLECVQDMDHENMFWYRQDPGLGLRLIYFSYDVKMKEKGDIPEGYSVSREKKERFSLILESASTNQTSMYLCASGEGMPQHFGDGTRLSIL.

The rearrangement joins TRBV5-8 to TRBJ2-1; 8 bases line up with TRBD2. CDR3 length: 14 amino acids. Unmatched junction bases numbered 4, after V lost 3 bases and J lost 5 bases. Germline lookup yields CDR1 SGHTS and CDR2 YDEGEE. This CDR3 reads CASSWLREDNEQFF. CDR3 DNA sequence: TGTGCCAGCAGCTGGTTGCGGGAGGACAATGAGCAGTTCTTC. The variable domain in full, completed from reference TRBV5-8 and TRBJ2-1, reads EAGVTQSPTHLIKTRGQQATLRCSPISGHTSVYWYQQALGLGLQFLLWYDEGEERNRGNFPPRFSGRQFPNYSSELNVNALELEDSALYLCASSWLREDNEQFFGPGTRLTVL.

This chain links TRBV5-1 with TRBJ2-4, with no clear D. V shed 4 bases and J shed 0 bases, with 8 bases lying between them. This CDR3 is 14 amino acids long. Germline V CDR1 and CDR2: SGHRS, YFSETQ. The CDR3 protein is CASSGEIAKNIQYF. CDR3 sequence (DNA): TGCGCCAGCAGCGGTGAGATAGCCAAAAACATTCAGTACTTC.

The gene calls are TRBV21-1 and TRBJ2-7; the table's D call, TRBD1, has no DNA check behind it. TRBV21-1 is given as a pseudogene. This CDR3 has 13 amino acids. CDR3 amino acids: CASSVRGRDEQYF. Here the CDR3 DNA reads TGTGCCAGCAGCGTCAGGGGTAGGGACGAGCAGTACTTC.

This chain uses TRBV5-1 with TRBJ2-1; TRBD1 is a possible D gene (6 bases). V lost 7 bases and J 0 bases, leaving 11 bases between the germline ends. The CDR3 is 14 amino acids. CDR1 and CDR2 from the germline V gene are SGHRS and YFSETQ. In DNA, the CDR3 is TGCGCCAGCGCACAGGGTGCCTCCTACAATGAGCAGTTCTTC. Translated, it gives CASAQGASYNEQFF.

V is TRBV4-1 and J is TRBJ2-3, with 8 bases fitting TRBD2. From germline, CDR1 is MGHRA and CDR2 YSYEKL. The CDR3 covers 16 residues. Unmatched junction bases numbered 8, after V lost 0 bases and J lost 6 bases. This chain's CDR3 is CASSQDSGTPRDTQYF. As DNA, the CDR3 is TGCGCCAGCAGCCAAGATAGCGGGACCCCCCGGGATACGCAGTATTTT.

The chain carries TRBV4-1 and TRBJ1-3; perhaps TRBD1 as D (5 bases). V shed 4 bases and J shed 2 bases, with 15 bases lying between them. This CDR3 is 16 amino acids long. Germline V lookup: CDR1 MGHRA, CDR2 YSYEKL. Here the CDR3 DNA reads TGCGCCAGCAGCCTAAGTGGAAAACAGGCTGGAAACACCATATATTTT. Its protein is CASSLSGKQAGNTIYF.

The chain recombines TRBV29-1 with TRBJ2-7; TRBD2 agrees at 14 bases. The V segment lost 7 bases and the J segment 1 base; nucleotides outside the gene matches: 9. CDR1 SQVTM and CDR2 ANQGSEA come from the germline V gene. The CDR3 covers 16 residues. The CDR3 is CSATGLAGVLSYEQYF. In DNA form, the CDR3 reads TGCAGCGCCACGGGACTAGCGGGAGTACTATCCTACGAGCAGTACTTC.

CDR3 in DNA: TGTGCCAGCAGTTTATTAATGGGCAGCGGGGAGCTGTTTTTT. It is translated as CASSLLMGSGELFF. The chain joins TRBV28 to TRBJ2-2, with D hard to call. With 1 base removed from V and 7 bases from J, the gap between germline ends came to 10 bases. CDR1 is MDHEN and CDR2 is SYDVKM in the germline V gene. This CDR3 is built from 14 residues. Complete variable domain (other parts from reference TRBV28 and TRBJ2-2): DVKVTQSSRYLVKRTGEKVFLECVQDMDHENMFWYRQDPGLGLRLIYFSYDVKMKEKGDIPEGYSVSREKKERFSLILESASTNQTSMYLCASSLLMGSGELFFGEGSRLTVL.

This clone has just one count. The chain employs TRBV11-2 and TRBJ1-1; D remains unclear. The V end was cut by 0 bases, the J end by 7 bases, with 9 bases between. CDR1 and CDR2 from the germline V gene are SGHAT and FQNNGV. This CDR3 spans 13 amino acids. The CDR3, as DNA: TGTGCCAGCAGCTTAGATTTCGGGATTGAAGCTTTCTTT. It translates to CASSLDFGIEAFF.

This chain joins TRBV18 and TRBJ2-1, with 7 bases identical to TRBD2. Germline V lookup: CDR1 KGHSH, CDR2 LQKENI. This CDR3 is built from 15 residues. The junction had 8 bases not matched to a gene; V was cut back by 5 bases and J by 4 bases. The CDR3 DNA reads as TGTGCCAGCTCAACTATGGCTAGCGGATACAATGAGCAGTTCTTC. Residues: CASSTMASGYNEQFF.

The V gene is TRBV28, the J gene TRBJ1-1, with D unresolved. This CDR3 has 12 residues. In germline, CDR1 is MDHEN, CDR2 SYDVKM. Trimming took 6 bases from V and 3 from J, leaving 8 bases between them. CDR3 amino acids: CASSFSYTEAFF. CDR3 in DNA: TGTGCCAGCAGCTTTAGTTACACTGAAGCTTTCTTT. Complete variable domain (other parts from reference TRBV28 and TRBJ1-1): DVKVTQSSRYLVKRTGEKVFLECVQDMDHENMFWYRQDPGLGLRLIYFSYDVKMKEKGDIPEGYSVSREKKERFSLILESASTNQTSMYLCASSFSYTEAFFGQGTRLTVV.